The 8 T cell receptor beta chains given below trace back to one sample, sequenced in a study of regulatory T cells in long-lasting Graves disease. CDR3-region Arm-PCR and iRepertoire HTBI primers produced the TCR beta libraries. MiXCR was run by TCRdb on the multiplex PCR reads, yielding one entry per CDR3 protein. The sample lists about 660,000 distinct CDR3 sequences; about 32% were seen once. Regarding time point: persistent/refractory GD, antithyroid drugs over 5 years with positive TRAb. Making the TCR library involved RNA that had been extracted from PBMCs. Specimen: peripheral blood mononuclear cells (PBMCs), collected when the disease was refractory, from a patient treated with antithyroid drugs. The receptor source for this set is a female donor with Graves disease.

As DNA, the CDR3 is TGTGCCAGCAGCGCGTATCGACTAGCGGGTCCCGAGCAGTACTTC. Translated, it gives CASSAYRLAGPEQYF. The rearrangement links TRBV5-6 to TRBJ2-7; 10 nucleotides match TRBD2. With V trimmed by 4 bases and J by 6 bases, 10 bases remained unmatched. The CDR3 is 15 amino acids. Germline V gene data show CDR1 as SGHDT and CDR2 as YYEEEE.

The sample holds many counts of this clonotype. The rearrangement uses TRBV6-1 and TRBJ2-7; D is uncertain. CDR1 is MNHNS and CDR2 is SASEGT in the germline V gene. The CDR3 covers 13 residues. V was cut by 7 bases and J by 3 bases, with 13 bases left in between. In nucleotides, the CDR3 is TGTGCCAGCAATCGAGGCCCCGACTACGAGCAGTACTTC. The encoded protein is CASNRGPDYEQYF.

The chain couples TRBV19 to TRBJ2-1; D may be TRBD2 (6 bases). The CDR3 contains 15 residues. Trimming took 5 bases from V and 0 from J, leaving 11 bases between them. Germline-derived CDR1 and CDR2 are LNHDA and SQIVND (reference sequence). In DNA form, the CDR3 reads TGTGCCAGTAGTTTGACGGACTACTCCTACAATGAGCAGTTCTTC. Its translation is CASSLTDYSYNEQFF.

This clonotype was seen a handful of times. This chain uses TRBV19 with TRBJ1-5; D not certain. Trimming pared 8 bases from V and 0 bases from J, leaving 11 bases between. The CDR3 spans 14 residues. Germline loops: CDR1 LNHDA, CDR2 SQIVND (reference sequence). The CDR3 spells CASGGVYSNQPQHF. CDR3 nucleotide sequence: TGTGCCAGTGGTGGAGTTTATAGCAATCAGCCCCAGCATTTT.

The J gene is TRBJ2-5, the V gene TRBV7-9; D not resolved. The V end was cut by 4 bases, the J end by 7 bases, with 7 bases between. Germline CDR1 SEHNR, CDR2 FQNEAQ (reference sequence). The length of the CDR3 is 11 residues. The CDR3: CASSSMGTQYF. CDR3 nucleotide sequence: TGTGCCAGCAGCTCAATGGGGACCCAGTACTTC.

This clonotype was seen only a few times. The chain employs TRBV20-1 and TRBJ2-7, with 7 bases identical to TRBD1. V dropped 0 bases and J dropped 2; count of bases not matched to a gene: 10. Germline assignment: CDR1 DFQATT and CDR2 SNEGSKA (reference sequence). This CDR3 contains 16 residues. The DNA for the CDR3 is TGCAGTGCTAGAGAGGCCCCCGGGACAGCAACCTACGAGCAGTACTTC. Its protein is CSAREAPGTATYEQYF.

This clonotype appeared a few times. The chain joins TRBV18 to TRBJ1-1; possible D gene TRBD1, 6 bases. With 2 bases removed from V and 2 bases from J, the gap between germline ends came to 12 bases. CDR1 and CDR2 from the germline V gene are KGHSH and LQKENI. CDR3 length: 15 amino acids. CDR3 sequence: CASSPGRGRNTEAFF. The CDR3 DNA sequence: TGTGCCAGCTCACCAGGCAGGGGCCGTAACACTGAAGCTTTCTTT. The variable domain in full, completed from reference TRBV18 and TRBJ1-1, reads NAGVMQNPRHLVRRRGQEARLRCSPMKGHSHVYWYRQLPEEGLKFMVYLQKENIIDESGMPKERFSAEFPKEGPSILRIQQVVRGDSAAYFCASSPGRGRNTEAFFGQGTRLTVV.

This clonotype was counted only a few times. The conserved final phenylalanine or tryptophan is absent from the CDR3, which likely points to a read error. The DNA is left out, because the CDR3 cannot be placed on it with certainty; the CDR3 is given as TCRdb lists it. V gene TRBV6-2 or TRBV6-3 combines with J gene TRBJ1-1; TRBD1, the table's D call, lacks a check against the DNA. Germline CDR1 and CDR2: MNHEY and SVGEGT. Counting both end residues, the CDR3 totals 16 amino acids. The CDR3 here is CASSQLSRDPGFRGIV.